This T cell receptor beta chain was profiled in a study of technical replicates of blood from a handful of donors. Libraries were prepared by immunoSEQ multiplex PCR; TCRdb keeps only in-frame clonotypes and omits some of them. The data hold about 82,000 clones, with 94% observed a single time. CDR1 is MNHNS and CDR2 is SASEGT in the germline V gene. The junction had 13 bases not matched to a gene; V was cut back by 11 bases and J by 3 bases. The CDR3 has 15 amino acids. Sequencing was performed on T cells isolated from PBMCs. This TCR was sampled from a human donor in good health. The V and J genes are TRBV6-1 and TRBJ1-5; TRBD1 matches 7 bases. The CDR3 loop reads CAVETGQGDNQPQHF. CDR3 coding DNA: TGTGCCGTCGAGACAGGGCAGGGAGACAATCAGCCCCAGCATTTT.